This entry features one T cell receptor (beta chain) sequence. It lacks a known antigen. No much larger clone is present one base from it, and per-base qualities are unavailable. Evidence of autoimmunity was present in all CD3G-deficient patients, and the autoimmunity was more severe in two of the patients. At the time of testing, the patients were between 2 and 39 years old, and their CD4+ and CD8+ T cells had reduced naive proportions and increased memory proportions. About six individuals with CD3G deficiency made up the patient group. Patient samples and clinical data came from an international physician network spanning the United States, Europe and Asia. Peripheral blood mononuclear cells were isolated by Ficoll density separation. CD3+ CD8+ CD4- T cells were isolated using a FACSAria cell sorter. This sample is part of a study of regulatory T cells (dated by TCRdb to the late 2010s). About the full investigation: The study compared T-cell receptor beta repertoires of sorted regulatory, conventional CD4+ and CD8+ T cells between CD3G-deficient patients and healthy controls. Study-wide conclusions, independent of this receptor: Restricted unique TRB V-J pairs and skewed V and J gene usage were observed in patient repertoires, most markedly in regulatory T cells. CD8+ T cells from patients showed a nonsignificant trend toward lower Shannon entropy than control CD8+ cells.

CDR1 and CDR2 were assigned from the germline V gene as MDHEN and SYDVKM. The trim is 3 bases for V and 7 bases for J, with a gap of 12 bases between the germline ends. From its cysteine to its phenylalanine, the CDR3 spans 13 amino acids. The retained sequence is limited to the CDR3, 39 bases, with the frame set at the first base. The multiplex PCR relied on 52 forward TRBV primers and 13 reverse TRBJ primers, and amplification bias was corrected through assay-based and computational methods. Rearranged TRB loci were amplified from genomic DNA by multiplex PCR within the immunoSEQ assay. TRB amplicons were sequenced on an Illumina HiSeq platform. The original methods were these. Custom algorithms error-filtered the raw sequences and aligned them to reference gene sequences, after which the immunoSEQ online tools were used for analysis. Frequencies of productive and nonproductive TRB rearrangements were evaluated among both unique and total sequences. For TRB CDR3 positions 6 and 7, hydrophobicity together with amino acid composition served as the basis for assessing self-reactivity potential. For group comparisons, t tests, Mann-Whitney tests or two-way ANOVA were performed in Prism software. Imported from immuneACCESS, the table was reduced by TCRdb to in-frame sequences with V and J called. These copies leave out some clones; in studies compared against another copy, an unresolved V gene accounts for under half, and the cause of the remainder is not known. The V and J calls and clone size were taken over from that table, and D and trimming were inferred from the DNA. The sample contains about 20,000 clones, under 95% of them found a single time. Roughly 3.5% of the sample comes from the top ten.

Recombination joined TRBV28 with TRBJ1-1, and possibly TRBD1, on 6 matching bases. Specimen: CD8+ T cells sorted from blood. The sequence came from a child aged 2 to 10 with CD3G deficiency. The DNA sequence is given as TGTGCCAGCAGTTTTGAACAGGGCTATGAAGCTTTCTTT. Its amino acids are CASSFEQGYEAFF.